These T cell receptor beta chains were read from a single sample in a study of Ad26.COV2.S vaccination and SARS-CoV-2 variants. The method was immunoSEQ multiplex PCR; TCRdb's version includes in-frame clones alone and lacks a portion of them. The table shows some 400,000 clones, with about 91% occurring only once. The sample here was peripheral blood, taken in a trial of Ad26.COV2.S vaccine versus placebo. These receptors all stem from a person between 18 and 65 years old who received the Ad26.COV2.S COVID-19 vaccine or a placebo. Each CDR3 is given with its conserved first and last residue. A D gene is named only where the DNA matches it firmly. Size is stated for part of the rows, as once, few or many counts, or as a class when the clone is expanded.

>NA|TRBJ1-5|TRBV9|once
TGTGCCAGCTGGGGCAATCAGCCCCAGCATTTT
CASWGNQPQHF
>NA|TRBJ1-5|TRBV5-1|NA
TGCGCCAGCAGCTTAAGGGAGATTCAGCCCCAGCATTTT
CASSLREIQPQHF
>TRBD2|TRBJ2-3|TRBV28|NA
TGTGCCAGCAGTCCCAGCGGGAGGAAAGGGGATACGCAGTATTTT
CASSPSGRKGDTQYF
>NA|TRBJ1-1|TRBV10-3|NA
TGTGCCATCAGCCGCGAAGTGGGGACCTCCCCTGAAGCTTTCTTT
CAISREVGTSPEAFF
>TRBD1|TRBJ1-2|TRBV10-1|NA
TGCGCCAGCAGCCAACCACTACAGGGGCCGGATGGCTACACCTTC
CASSQPLQGPDGYTF
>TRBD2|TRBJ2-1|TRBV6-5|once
TGTGCCAGCAGGGAGGGACTAGCGGGAGGTTTTTTCTTCTTC
CASREGLAGGFFFF
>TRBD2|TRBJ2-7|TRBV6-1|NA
TGTGCCAGCAGTGAAAGGGGGGGACTAGGCTACGAGCAGTACTTC
CASSERGGLGYEQYF
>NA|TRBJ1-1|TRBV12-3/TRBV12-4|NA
TGTGCCAGCAGCGCCCCGGGGACTGAAGCTTTCTTT
CASSAPGTEAFF
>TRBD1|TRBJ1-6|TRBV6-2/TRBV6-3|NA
TGTGCCAGCAGTTCTTCCGGGACAGTCCTTGGTTCACCCCTCCACTTT
CASSSSGTVLGSPLHF
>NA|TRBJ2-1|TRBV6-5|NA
TGTGCCAGCAGTTTATCAGCACCTAACAATGAGCAGTTCTTC
CASSLSAPNNEQFF
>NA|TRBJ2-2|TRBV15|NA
TGTGCCACCAGCAAGGTCGGGATCATCGGGGAGCTGTTTTTT
CATSKVGIIGELFF
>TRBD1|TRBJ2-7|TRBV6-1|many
TGTGCCAGCAGTGAAGGGACAGGGTCGAGCTACGAGCAGTACTTC
CASSEGTGSSYEQYF
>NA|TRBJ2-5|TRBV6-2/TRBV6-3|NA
TGTGCCAGCAGTTACTCAGCGACTACTCAAGAGACCCAGTACTTC
CASSYSATTQETQYF
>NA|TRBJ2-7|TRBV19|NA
TGTGCCAGTAGCATCCAAGTCCCCTACGAGCAGTACTTC
CASSIQVPYEQYF
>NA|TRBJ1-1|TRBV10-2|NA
TGCGCCAGCAGTGATCAGGGGTATGGGAACACTGAAGCTTTCTTT
CASSDQGYGNTEAFF
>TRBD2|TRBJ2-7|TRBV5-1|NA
TGCGCCAGCAGCTTGGGGCAGGGACTAATCTACGAGCAGTACTTC
CASSLGQGLIYEQYF
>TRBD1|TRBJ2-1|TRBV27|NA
TGTGCCAGCAGTTCCATGTGGACAGGGCGTTACTCCTACAATGAGCAGTTCTTC
CASSSMWTGRYSYNEQFF
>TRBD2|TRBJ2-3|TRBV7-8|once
TGTGCCAGCAGCCTGCTTCGGACAGCCACCGGGACTAGCGGGAGGAAAGATACGCAGTATTTT
CASSLLRTATGTSGRKDTQYF
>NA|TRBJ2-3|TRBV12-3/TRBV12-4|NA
TGTGCCAGCAGTAGGGTCAGCACAGATACGCAGTATTTT
CASSRVSTDTQYF
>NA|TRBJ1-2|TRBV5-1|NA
TGCGCCAGCAGCCTGCGACGGCTGTTTGGCTATGGCTACACCTTC
CASSLRRLFGYGYTF
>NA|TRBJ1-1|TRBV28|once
TGTGCCAGCACCTTTGGGGCCACTGGGAACACTGAAGCTTTCTTT
CASTFGATGNTEAFF
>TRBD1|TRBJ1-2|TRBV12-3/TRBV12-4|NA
TGTGCCAGCAGTCTACAGGGGGCATATGGCTACACCTTC
CASSLQGAYGYTF
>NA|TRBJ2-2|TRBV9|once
TGTGCCAGCAGCGTAGGAGGTGGGGGCCCCGGGGAGCTGTTTTTT
CASSVGGGGPGELFF
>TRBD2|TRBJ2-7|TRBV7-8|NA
TGTGCCAGCAGCCTAAGACTAGCGGGAGGGGGAGAGCAGTACTTC
CASSLRLAGGGEQYF
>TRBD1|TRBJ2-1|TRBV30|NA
TGTGCCTGGAGTGTACAGGGGAACAGGGGGGAGCAGTTCTTC
CAWSVQGNRGEQFF
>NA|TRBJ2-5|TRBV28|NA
TGTGCCAGCAGATCTTCCGGGTCCAAAGAGACCCAGTACTTC
CASRSSGSKETQYF
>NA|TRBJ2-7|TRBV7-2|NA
TGTGCCAGCAGCTATGGCTACTACGAGCAGTACTTC
CASSYGYYEQYF
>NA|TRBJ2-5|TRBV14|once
TGTGCCAGCAGCCCACCCGGGGTTCGCACCACCGAGACCCAGTACTTC
CASSPPGVRTTETQYF
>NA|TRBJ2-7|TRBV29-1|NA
TGCAGCGTCGCAAGAGTAAGCTACGAGCAGTACTTC
CSVARVSYEQYF
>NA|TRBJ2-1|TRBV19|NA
TGTGCCAGTAGTCCCCTGACAGGGGCGGGAGGCTCCTACAATGAGCAGTTCTTC
CASSPLTGAGGSYNEQFF
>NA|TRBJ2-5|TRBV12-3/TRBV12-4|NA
TGTGCCAGCAGTTCCCCAATCCAAGAGACCCAGTACTTC
CASSSPIQETQYF
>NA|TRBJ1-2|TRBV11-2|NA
TGTGCCAGCAGCAGAATGGGGGCGTATGGCTACACCTTC
CASSRMGAYGYTF
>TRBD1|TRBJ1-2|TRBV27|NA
TGTGCCAGCAGTTTCTCCCAGGGGGCGCTTAATGGCTACACCTTC
CASSFSQGALNGYTF
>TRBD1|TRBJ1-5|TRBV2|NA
TGTGCCAGCAGTGGGACAGGGGGCGGACAGCCCCAGCATTTT
CASSGTGGGQPQHF
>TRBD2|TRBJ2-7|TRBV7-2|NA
TGTGCCAGCCAGGCGACTAGCGGCTACGAGCAGTACTTC
CASQATSGYEQYF
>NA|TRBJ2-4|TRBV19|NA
TGTGCCAGTAGTATAGCGGGAAAGCTGAACTTC
CASSIAGKLNF
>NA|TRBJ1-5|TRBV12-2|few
TGTGCAAGTCGCTTAGGGGATGATAGCAATCAGCCCCAGCATTTT
CASRLGDDSNQPQHF
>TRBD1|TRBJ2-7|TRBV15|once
TGTGCCACCAGCAGACCCAGGACAGGGGATTACGAGCAGTACTTC
CATSRPRTGDYEQYF
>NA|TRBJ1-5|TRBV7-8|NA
TGTGCCAGCAGCTTAGTTGATGCGCCTAGCAATCAGCCCCAGCATTTT
CASSLVDAPSNQPQHF
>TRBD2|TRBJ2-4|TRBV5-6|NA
TGTGCCAGCAGCTCCCGACTAGCGGGAGGGGTTCAGTACTTC
CASSSRLAGGVQYF
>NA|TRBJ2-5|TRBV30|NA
TGTGCCTGGAGCCATCCGGGGGACCAGTACTTC
CAWSHPGDQYF
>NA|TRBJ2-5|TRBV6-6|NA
TGTGCCAGCAGTTACTTATCAGCCCAAGAGACCCAGTACTTC
CASSYLSAQETQYF
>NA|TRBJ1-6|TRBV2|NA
TGTGCCAGCAGCGCATTTACAGGGCTGTACTCACCCCTCCACTTT
CASSAFTGLYSPLHF
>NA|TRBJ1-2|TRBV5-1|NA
TGCGCCAGCAGATCTGGAGGAGGGAAGCCCAACTATGGCTACACCTTC
CASRSGGGKPNYGYTF
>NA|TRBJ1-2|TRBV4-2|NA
TGTGCCAGCAGCCAATTGGAGGGAAGGGGCTACACCTTC
CASSQLEGRGYTF
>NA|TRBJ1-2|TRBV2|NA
TGTGCCAGCAGCGAGGGACGGGCCGAGGGGGAACGGGACTATGGCTACACCTTC
CASSEGRAEGERDYGYTF